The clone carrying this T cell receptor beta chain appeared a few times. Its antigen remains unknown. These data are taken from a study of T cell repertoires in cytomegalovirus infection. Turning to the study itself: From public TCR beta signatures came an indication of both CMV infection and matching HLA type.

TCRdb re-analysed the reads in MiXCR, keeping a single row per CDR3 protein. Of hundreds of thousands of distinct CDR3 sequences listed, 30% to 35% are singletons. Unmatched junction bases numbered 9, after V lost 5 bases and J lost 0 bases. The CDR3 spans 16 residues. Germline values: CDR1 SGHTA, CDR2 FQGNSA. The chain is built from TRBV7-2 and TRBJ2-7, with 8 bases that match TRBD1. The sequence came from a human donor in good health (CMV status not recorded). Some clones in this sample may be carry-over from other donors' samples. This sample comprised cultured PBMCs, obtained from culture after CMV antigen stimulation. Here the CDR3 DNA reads TGTGCCAGCAGCCCCGAGGGCAGGGGGCTCTCCTACGAGCAGTACTTC. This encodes CASSPEGRGLSYEQYF.